This record looks at one T cell receptor (beta chain) sequence and its context. V was trimmed by 1 base and J by 3 bases, leaving 13 bases between them. Germline loops: CDR1 SGHNT, CDR2 YYREEE (reference sequence). CDR3 size: 15 residues. Those enrolled in Seattle joined during active infection and were followed longitudinally afterward. This specimen belongs to a study of blood T cell repertoires in COVID-19. Background on the study: Spain, Italy and the United States supplied samples that represented acute and convalescent COVID-19.

Generated by immunoSEQ multiplex PCR, the TCRdb table keeps only in-frame clones and is missing some. The data hold 130,000 to 150,000 clones, with approximately 85% observed a single time. This TCR was recovered from a woman in her sixties with COVID-19, enrolled during active disease. The sequencing sample was made of peripheral blood. The V call is TRBV5-4, the J call TRBJ1-1, with a possible D match to TRBD1 (5 bases). CDR3 protein: CASSLSWVRDTEAFF. The CDR3 bases are TGTGCCAGCAGCTTGAGTTGGGTCAGGGACACTGAAGCTTTCTTT.